These T cell receptor beta chains were read from a single sample in a study of T cell responses to AZD1222 COVID-19 vaccine. Produced via immunoSEQ multiplex PCR; TCRdb's table is partial and in-frame only. The data contain approximately 73,000 clones, less than 90% of them seen just once; the ten biggest clones take up 9.5% to 10%. The sequencing used peripheral blood, collected on day 0 of AZD1222 vaccination. The receptor set was obtained from an adult in good health. CDR3s include the opening cysteine and the closing phenylalanine or tryptophan. D genes are given only for firm matches. The size of a clone is reported for some rows only, either as once, few or many, or as a class for expanded clones.

-	TRBJ2-2	TRBV6-5	15	TRBD1	CASSKTGQGAGELFF	TGTGCCAGCAGCAAGACAGGGCAAGGTGCCGGGGAGCTGTTTTTT
-	TRBJ2-7	TRBV7-3	15	TRBD1	CASSLLPGQGYEQYF	TGTGCCAGCAGCCTGCTTCCGGGACAGGGGTACGAGCAGTACTTC
-	TRBJ1-2	TRBV6-5	13	-	CASSLPGNYGYTF	TGTGCCAGCAGTTTGCCGGGAAACTATGGCTACACCTTC
-	TRBJ1-1	TRBV6-2/TRBV6-3	18	TRBD1	CASSSLDRGQTMNTEAFF	TGTGCCAGCAGTTCCCTGGACAGGGGGCAAACCATGAACACTGAAGCTTTCTTT
-	TRBJ1-3	TRBV10-2	16	-	CASSESMTPGGNTIYF	TGCGCCAGCAGTGAGTCGATGACCCCGGGTGGAAACACCATATATTTT
-	TRBJ2-3	TRBV14	14	-	CASSQDLTEGTQYF	TGTGCCAGCAGCCAAGATCTAACGGAGGGTACGCAGTATTTT
-	TRBJ1-5	TRBV6-5	13	-	CASTGASNQPQHF	TGTGCCAGCACGGGGGCAAGCAATCAGCCCCAGCATTTT
-	TRBJ1-5	TRBV5-5	17	TRBD1	CASSSGQGAMSNQPQHF	TGTGCCAGCAGCTCCGGACAGGGGGCTATGAGCAATCAGCCCCAGCATTTT
-	TRBJ1-2	TRBV19	13	-	CASRNRASSGYTF	TGTGCCAGTAGAAACAGGGCGTCCTCTGGCTACACCTTC
-	TRBJ1-2	TRBV14	19	-	CASSQDVQGGPKLNYGYTF	TGTGCCAGCAGCCAAGATGTTCAGGGAGGGCCAAAGCTTAACTATGGCTACACCTTC
-	TRBJ2-1	TRBV9	15	TRBD2	CASSVQAGAYGEQFF	TGTGCCAGCAGCGTTCAAGCGGGGGCCTACGGTGAGCAGTTCTTC
once	TRBJ1-2	TRBV6-2/TRBV6-3	16	-	CASSQPPRGASYGYTF	TGTGCCAGCAGTCAGCCCCCCCGGGGGGCGTCTTATGGCTACACCTTC
-	TRBJ1-1	TRBV6-2/TRBV6-3	13	-	CASSRPIRNEAFF	TGTGCCAGCAGCCGCCCTATACGGAATGAAGCTTTCTTT
-	TRBJ2-3	TRBV25-1	18	TRBD1	CASSASPGQGLRTDTQYF	TGTGCCAGCAGTGCGTCTCCGGGACAGGGGCTTCGCACAGATACGCAGTATTTT
-	TRBJ1-2	TRBV6-6	13	-	CASSYSGQGGYTF	TGTGCCAGCAGTTACTCGGGTCAGGGGGGCTACACCTTC
-	TRBJ1-6	TRBV7-9	14	-	CASAPGSYNSPLHF	TGTGCCAGCGCTCCGGGCTCCTATAATTCACCCCTCCACTTT
-	TRBJ1-3	TRBV24-1	18	-	CATLARSLGLKAGNTIYF	TGTGCCACTCTCGCCCGGTCTTTAGGGCTTAAGGCTGGAAACACCATATATTTT
once	TRBJ1-2	TRBV3-1/TRBV3-2	12	-	CASSQQDYGYTF	TGTGCCAGCAGCCAACAGGACTATGGCTACACCTTC
-	TRBJ1-4	TRBV7-9	15	TRBD1	CASSSGTAPNEKLFF	TGTGCCAGCAGCTCTGGGACAGCCCCAAATGAAAAACTGTTTTTT
-	TRBJ2-1	TRBV7-6	13	TRBD2	CASKVAGANEQFF	TGTGCCAGCAAAGTAGCGGGGGCAAATGAGCAGTTCTTC
-	TRBJ2-1	TRBV25-1	16	-	CASSELGGGFYNEQFF	TGTGCCAGCAGTGAATTAGGAGGTGGATTTTACAATGAGCAGTTCTTC
-	TRBJ2-1	TRBV6-5	14	TRBD2	CASRRLAGGHEQFF	TGTGCCAGCAGGAGACTAGCGGGGGGGCATGAGCAGTTCTTC
-	TRBJ1-1	TRBV10-1	14	-	CASSPTGSWTEAFF	TGCGCCAGCAGTCCCACAGGGTCTTGGACTGAAGCTTTCTTT
-	TRBJ2-7	TRBV6-1	14	-	CASSEWTGNYEQYF	TGTGCCAGCAGTGAGTGGACGGGTAACTACGAGCAGTACTTC
-	TRBJ2-3	TRBV3-1/TRBV3-2	15	-	CASSRGLLGTDTQYF	TGTGCCAGCAGCCGGGGTCTCTTAGGCACAGATACGCAGTATTTT
-	TRBJ1-6	TRBV7-9	15	TRBD1	CASSLADRDNSPLHF	TGTGCCAGCAGCTTAGCGGACAGGGATAATTCACCCCTCCACTTT
-	TRBJ2-5	TRBV3-1/TRBV3-2	16	TRBD2	CASSQGGASGQETQYF	TGTGCCAGCAGCCAAGGGGGGGCTAGCGGGCAAGAGACCCAGTACTTC
-	TRBJ1-6	TRBV6-5	15	TRBD1	CASSHFRQGRSPLHF	TGTGCCAGCAGTCACTTCAGACAGGGACGTTCACCCCTCCACTTT
-	TRBJ2-3	TRBV5-1	16	TRBD2	CASSLASRGGLNTQYF	TGCGCCAGCAGCTTGGCCTCGCGGGGGGGCCTTAATACGCAGTATTTT
-	TRBJ2-2	TRBV19	16	-	CASSIGSRVGTGELFF	TGTGCCAGTAGTATAGGTAGCAGGGTAGGCACCGGGGAGCTGTTTTTT
-	TRBJ2-2	TRBV6-5	15	-	CASSYSRDGTGELFF	TGTGCCAGCAGTTACTCAAGGGATGGGACCGGGGAGCTGTTTTTT
once	TRBJ1-1	TRBV11-2	13	TRBD1	CASSLERGPLAFF	TGTGCCAGCAGCTTAGAGAGGGGGCCTTTAGCTTTCTTT
-	TRBJ1-4	TRBV2	13	TRBD1	CASSRAGGEKLFF	TGTGCCAGCAGTAGGGCAGGGGGTGAAAAACTGTTTTTT
once	TRBJ1-1	TRBV6-5	13	TRBD1	CASTGGQDSRAFF	TGTGCCAGCACGGGAGGACAGGACTCTCGGGCTTTCTTT
-	TRBJ2-7	TRBV30	15	TRBD1	CAWSVIGTGGNQQYF	TGTGCCTGGAGTGTAATCGGGACAGGGGGCAATCAGCAGTACTTC
-	TRBJ1-5	TRBV7-8	16	-	CASSRGGGGGNQPQHF	TGTGCCAGCAGCCGAGGGGGTGGTGGGGGCAATCAGCCCCAGCATTTT
-	TRBJ2-7	TRBV10-2	14	TRBD1	CASSDPTGGDEQYF	TGCGCCAGCAGTGACCCGACAGGGGGGGACGAGCAGTACTTC
-	TRBJ1-4	TRBV2	14	-	CASSVEIANEKLFF	TGTGCCAGCAGCGTGGAGATAGCTAATGAAAAACTGTTTTTT
-	TRBJ2-2	TRBV4-1	18	-	CASSHSTSRGSLGGELFF	TGCGCCAGCAGCCATTCCACCTCGAGAGGCAGTCTGGGCGGGGAGCTGTTTTTT
-	TRBJ2-7	TRBV7-7	13	-	CASSPITSYEQYF	TGTGCTAGCAGCCCAATCACTAGTTACGAGCAGTACTTC
-	TRBJ1-2	TRBV12-2	14	-	CASRSSGSNYGYTF	TGTGCAAGTCGCTCTTCCGGTTCTAACTATGGCTACACCTTC
once	TRBJ2-7	TRBV6-1	15	-	CASSEDTASSYEQYF	TGTGCCAGCAGTGAAGATACAGCCAGCTCCTACGAGCAGTACTTC
-	TRBJ1-4	TRBV7-9	14	TRBD1	CASSHGQGGEKLFF	TGTGCCAGCAGCCACGGACAGGGCGGGGAAAAACTGTTTTTT